The 19 T cell receptor beta chains in this list originate from one sample, sequenced in a study of cytomegalovirus exposure and HLA in healthy donors. It was with 60 Vbeta and 13 Jbeta primers that the PCR ran. The repertoire was sequenced with immunoSEQ multiplex PCR; TCRdb's copy has only in-frame clones and lacks some. The sample yields around 120,000 clones, 55% to 75% seen once. Sequencing was carried out using PBMCs. The receptors here all came from a woman aged 40 to 49 in good health and CMV-seropositive.

This clone came up a few times. V usage is TRBV19 and J usage is TRBJ2-4, with 10 bases identical to TRBD1. Germline CDR1 LNHDA, CDR2 SQIVND (reference sequence). The CDR3 totals 19 residues. J was trimmed by 1 base and V by 5 bases; bases with no gene match: 14. CDR3 DNA: TGTGCCAGTAGTGGGGGTCGGACAGGGGGTAGTTCGGCCAAAAACATTCAGTACTTC. It translates to CASSGGRTGGSSAKNIQYF.

This clone has more than one count but fewer than ten. This chain uses TRBV18 with TRBJ2-7, with a possible D match to TRBD2 (5 bases). Germline assignment: CDR1 KGHSH and CDR2 LQKENI. CDR3 size: 15 residues. Trimming removed 4 bases from V and 1 base from J, with 14 bases in between. In DNA, the CDR3 is TGTGCCAGCTCACGGGTCGGGGTAGCGTCCTACGAGCAGTACTTC. Translating it yields CASSRVGVASYEQYF.

This sequence joins TRBV6-5 and TRBJ2-5; 8 nucleotides match TRBD2. V lost 8 bases and J lost 2; bases outside the gene matches: 4. The CDR3 sequence is 13 residues long. Germline lookup yields CDR1 MNHEY and CDR2 SVGAGI. The chain's CDR3 is CASGTSGQETQYF. The DNA of the CDR3 is TGTGCCAGCGGAACTAGCGGTCAAGAGACCCAGTACTTC.

The chain couples TRBV7-8 to TRBJ2-2, with a possible D match to TRBD2 (5 bases). Trimming removed 10 bases from V and 2 bases from J, with 14 bases in between. Germline values: CDR1 SGHVS, CDR2 FQNEAQ. The CDR3 is 14 residues long. The CDR3 reads CATGVDANTGELFF. The CDR3 bases are TGTGCCACCGGGGTCGACGCTAACACCGGGGAGCTGTTTTTT.

The chain recombines TRBV28 with TRBJ1-5; TRBD1 matches 8 bases. Germline CDR1 and CDR2: MDHEN and SYDVKM. The trim removed 2 bases at V and 15 bases at J, leaving 18 bases unmatched. CDR3 length: 16 amino acids. CDR3 DNA: TGTGCCAGCAGTTTAGGACAGGGTGGTAGTTTCTCCCGTGGGCATTTT. This gives the protein CASSLGQGGSFSRGHF.

This sequence joins TRBV7-3 and TRBJ2-7; D may be TRBD1 (5 bases). The germline V gene encodes CDR1 SGHTA and CDR2 FQGTGA. V dropped 1 base and J dropped 4 bases, with 14 bases sitting between them. The CDR3 has 15 amino acids. DNA for the CDR3: TGTGCCAGCAGCTTAAGCCCAGGGTTCGGTTACGAGCAGTACTTC. Translating it yields CASSLSPGFGYEQYF.

The rearrangement links TRBV15 to TRBJ2-1, with TRBD2 identical over 13 bases. The germline V gene has CDR1 LNHNV and CDR2 YYDKDF (reference sequence). CDR3 size: 19 residues. J was trimmed by 8 bases and V by 1 base; bases with no gene match: 14. The CDR3 DNA is TGTGCCACCAGCAGAGGGTCGGGACTAGCGGGATCGGGGACGGATGAGCAGTTCTTC. Its protein product is CATSRGSGLAGSGTDEQFF.

The V and J genes are TRBV5-1 and TRBJ2-7; tentative D call: TRBD1 (5 bases). V lost 1 base to trimming and J lost 1 base, with 9 bases between them. There are 14 residues in the CDR3. The germline CDR1 and CDR2 sequences are SGHRS and YFSETQ. CDR3 amino acids: CASSLQTESYEQYF. CDR3 coding DNA: TGCGCCAGCAGCTTGCAGACAGAATCCTACGAGCAGTACTTC.

V gene TRBV5-1 combines with J gene TRBJ2-7; possible D gene TRBD2, 6 bases. The CDR3 consists of 15 residues. Germline values: CDR1 SGHRS, CDR2 YFSETQ. Trimming stripped 0 bases from V and 3 bases from J, with 13 bases between. The chain's CDR3 is CASSLDGGSYYEQYF. The DNA of the CDR3 is TGCGCCAGCAGCTTGGACGGGGGATCATACTACGAGCAGTACTTC.

J is TRBJ2-5 and V is TRBV15; D might be TRBD2 (7 bases). This CDR3 has 17 amino acids. Trimming took 5 bases from V and 5 from J, leaving 24 bases between them. Germline assignment: CDR1 LNHNV and CDR2 YYDKDF (reference sequence). Here the CDR3 DNA reads TGTGCCACCAGCGCCGGGGGCATTGAGGGGGGGCTTGAGACCCAGTACTTC. This translates into CATSAGGIEGGLETQYF.

The chain has TRBV7-3 and TRBJ2-3; the match to TRBD2 covers 9 bases. Germline V gives CDR1 SGHTA, CDR2 FQGTGA. The CDR3 has 14 amino acids. Trimming cost V 5 bases and J 4 bases; bases outside gene matches: 4. DNA of the CDR3: TGTGCCAGCAGCCCTGGACTAGCGTCAGATACGCAGTATTTT. This gives the protein CASSPGLASDTQYF.

The rearrangement joins TRBV18 to TRBJ2-1; TRBD2 matches at 10 bases. J was trimmed by 7 bases and V by 3 bases; bases with no gene match: 9. The V gene's germline CDR1 is KGHSH and CDR2 LQKENI. There are 16 residues in the CDR3. The DNA of the CDR3 is TGTGCCAGCTCACCCCTCCCTAGCGGGAGATTTAATGAGCAGTTCTTC. Its translation: CASSPLPSGRFNEQFF. Full variable domain (rest looked up from reference TRBV18 and TRBJ2-1): NAGVMQNPRHLVRRRGQEARLRCSPMKGHSHVYWYRQLPEEGLKFMVYLQKENIIDESGMPKERFSAEFPKEGPSILRIQQVVRGDSAAYFCASSPLPSGRFNEQFFGPGTRLTVL.

CDR3: CASSTPGIQETQYF. DNA of the CDR3: TGTGCCAGCAGCACACCAGGGATTCAAGAGACCCAGTACTTC. The V and J genes are TRBV7-9 and TRBJ2-5; TRBD1 is a possible D gene (5 bases). V was pared by 5 bases and J by 2 bases, with 12 bases between. Germline assignment: CDR1 SEHNR and CDR2 FQNEAQ (reference sequence). This CDR3 is 14 amino acids long.

This chain links TRBV9 with TRBJ2-3; TRBD2 matches 7 bases. With V trimmed by 7 bases and J by 4 bases, 18 bases remained unmatched. Looked up from germline, CDR1 is SGDLS and CDR2 is YYNGEE. The CDR3 extends over 17 amino acids. The CDR3 DNA sequence: TGTGCCAGCGGCGACCCGGGGTGGCGGGAGTATGCAGATACGCAGTATTTT. Translating it yields CASGDPGWREYADTQYF.

The rearrangement joins TRBV7-9 to TRBJ2-7; 7 bases line up with TRBD2. The germline V gene has CDR1 SEHNR and CDR2 FQNEAQ (reference sequence). V was clipped by 4 bases and J by 4 bases; unmatched bases: 7. This CDR3 has 14 amino acids. CDR3: CASSSGTTEYEQYF. In DNA, the CDR3 is TGTGCCAGCAGCTCCGGGACTACGGAGTACGAGCAGTACTTC.

This sequence joins TRBV7-3 and TRBJ1-5; D remains ambiguous. Germline V CDR1 and CDR2: SGHTA, FQGTGA. Trimming cost V 4 bases and J 8 bases, with 12 bases left between them. This CDR3 spans 13 amino acids. CDR3 in amino acids: CASSYGPNEPQHF. The CDR3 DNA is TGTGCCAGCAGCTATGGGCCGAACGAGCCCCAGCATTTT.

This CDR3 reads CASSPVSVARTEAFF. The DNA of the CDR3 is TGCGCCAGCAGCCCAGTATCGGTGGCCAGGACTGAAGCTTTCTTT. This chain uses TRBV5-1 with TRBJ1-1; D gene uncertain. CDR1 is SGHRS, CDR2 YFSETQ, per germline. The V and J ends lost 4 bases and 5 bases respectively, with 18 bases between them. The CDR3 extends over 15 amino acids.

The chain is built from TRBV30 and TRBJ2-5, with a possible D match to TRBD2 (6 bases). The DNA end favors TRBJ2-7, so the J call may be wrong. Germline lookup yields CDR1 GTSNPN and CDR2 SVGIG (reference sequence). The CDR3 consists of 17 residues. The CDR3 protein is CAWGRRRLARGDYEQYF. In nucleotides, the CDR3 is TGTGCCTGGGGCCGTAGGAGGCTAGCGAGAGGGGACTACGAGCAGTACTTC.

This clone was counted only a few times. This chain joins TRBV28 and TRBJ2-7; D might be TRBD2 (5 bases). This CDR3 has 14 residues. Per germline, CDR1 MDHEN and CDR2 SYDVKM. The germline V and J ends were trimmed by 6 bases and 5 bases, with 17 bases remaining between them. The CDR3 loop reads CASSPVGVRHEQYF. The CDR3, as DNA: TGTGCCAGCAGCCCGGTGGGAGTAAGACACGAGCAGTACTTC.